The 6 T cell receptor beta chains in this list originate from one sample, sequenced in a study of blood T cell repertoires in COVID-19. Repertoires were generated with immunoSEQ multiplex PCR, while TCRdb's copy carries only in-frame clones and drops some. The repertoire has roughly 160,000 clones, roughly nine tenths of them found once; the top ten carry around 0.53%. The material sequenced was peripheral blood. Source of these receptors: a man aged 50 to 59 with acute or convalescent COVID-19.

This chain links TRBV7-2 with TRBJ2-3; D is unclear. This CDR3 comprises 14 residues. Germline V gives CDR1 SGHTA, CDR2 FQGNSA. The V gene lost 3 bases and the J gene lost 1 base, with 8 bases spanning the gap. This chain's CDR3 is CASSFGRGTDTQYF. The CDR3 DNA reads TGTGCCAGCAGCTTTGGCCGGGGCACAGATACGCAGTATTTT. The entire variable domain, with the rest obtained from reference TRBV7-2 and TRBJ2-3, is as follows: GAGVSQSPSNKVTEKGKDVELRCDPISGHTALYWYRQSLGQGLEFLIYFQGNSAPDKSGLPSDRFSAERTGGSVSTLTIQRTQQEDSAVYLCASSFGRGTDTQYFGPGTRLTVL.

The chain is built from TRBV7-3 and TRBJ2-7; 9 bases match TRBD2. Germline-derived CDR1 and CDR2 are SGHTA and FQGTGA. The CDR3 sequence is 14 residues long. The junction had 3 bases not matched to a gene; V was cut back by 2 bases and J by 4 bases. CDR3 in amino acids: CASSLAGGQYEQYF. In DNA, the CDR3 is TGTGCCAGCAGCTTAGCGGGAGGGCAATACGAGCAGTACTTC.

This chain uses TRBV19 with TRBJ2-7; D is undetermined. CDR3 length: 14 amino acids. Deletions cut 1 base from V and 2 bases from J, with 9 bases between. In germline, CDR1 is LNHDA, CDR2 SQIVND (reference sequence). This CDR3 reads CASSIGGMAYEQYF. In nucleotides, the CDR3 is TGTGCCAGTAGTATAGGAGGAATGGCCTACGAGCAGTACTTC. The whole variable domain, filled in from reference TRBV19 and TRBJ2-7, reads DGGITQSPKYLFRKEGQNVTLSCEQNLNHDAMYWYRQDPGQGLRLIYYSQIVNDFQKGDIAEGYSVSREKKESFPLTVTSAQKNPTAFYLCASSIGGMAYEQYFGPGTRLTVT.

The rearrangement links TRBV30 to TRBJ1-2, with D unclear. Trimming shortened V by 7 bases and J by 0 bases, and 15 bases separated the two germline ends. The CDR3 runs to 14 residues. Germline loops: CDR1 GTSNPN, CDR2 SVGIG (reference sequence). The DNA of the CDR3 is TGTGCCTCGGGCGGCGGTATGGCTAACTATGGCTACACCTTC. Its translation is CASGGGMANYGYTF.

CDR3 DNA: TGTGCCAGCAGCCAAGATTGGCAGGCACTGAACACCGGGGAGCTGTTTTTT. Its translation is CASSQDWQALNTGELFF. The genes are TRBV4-2 and TRBJ2-2, with D hard to call. The CDR3 loop spans 17 amino acids. V was trimmed by 0 bases and J by 1 base, leaving 12 bases between them. Germline loops: CDR1 LGHNA, CDR2 YNFKEQ.

This clone came up once. The chain employs TRBV6-2 or TRBV6-3 and TRBJ2-1, with TRBD2 matching 13 bases. V was pared by 5 bases and J by 9 bases, with 10 bases of the junction left unmatched. Germline CDR1 is MNHEY and CDR2 is SVGEGT. The CDR3 has 16 amino acids. This CDR3 reads CASSRRTSGRIREQFF. As DNA, the CDR3 is TGTGCCAGCAGTCGGCGGACTAGCGGGAGAATCCGTGAGCAGTTCTTC.